These 26 T cell receptor beta chains were sequenced from one sample in a study of T cells in Graves' hyperthyroidism and ophthalmopathy. Amplification of TCR beta CDR3 regions was performed using RNA transcripts as template. First-round RT-PCR of the TCR CDR3 relied on the HTBI primer set. TCRdb processed the multiplex PCR reads anew with MiXCR; each CDR3 protein has one entry. The sample carries about 480,000 distinct CDR3 sequences, approximately 22% recorded once. Sequencing was done on a sample of blood. These receptors all come from a woman aged 70-85 years with Graves' ophthalmopathy.

This clonotype has a count of ten or more. The J gene is TRBJ1-1, the V gene TRBV29-1; the D gene is possibly TRBD1 (6 bases). CDR3 length: 12 residues. V gave up 6 bases and J gave up 1 base, with 9 bases separating them. The germline CDR1 and CDR2 sequences are SQVTM and ANQGSEA. CDR3: CSVGTTNTEAFF. Written as DNA, the CDR3 is TGCAGCGTGGGGACAACGAACACTGAAGCTTTCTTT.

This clonotype was seen many times. The rearrangement links TRBV6-1 to TRBJ2-5, with D tentatively TRBD2 (6 bases). V was shortened by 6 bases and J by 5 bases, with 13 bases between the two germline ends. Germline-derived CDR1 and CDR2 are MNHNS and SASEGT. This CDR3 has 13 residues. The DNA of the CDR3 is TGTGCCAGCAGGTCAGCGGGCGCGGAGACCCAGTACTTC. As protein: CASRSAGAETQYF.

For this clonotype: This could be a read error, since a much larger clone is one nucleotide away. The conserved phenylalanine or tryptophan is not found at the CDR3 terminus, so this likely reflects a read error. As DNA, the CDR3 is TGCAGTGCTAGGGTCCCGGGGAGCTCCTACAATGAGCAGTTCTCC. Protein: CSARVPGSSYNEQFS. The rearrangement links TRBV20-1 to TRBJ2-1; a possible D gene is TRBD2 (5 bases). The V end was cut by 3 bases, the J end by 0 bases, with 12 bases between. This CDR3 contains 15 residues. CDR1 and CDR2 from the germline V gene are DFQATT and SNEGSKA (reference sequence).

The chain carries TRBV7-9 and TRBJ2-2; D gene unclear. Germline CDR1 and CDR2: SEHNR and FQNEAQ (reference sequence). V was clipped by 5 bases and J by 1 base, with 11 bases between them. The CDR3 runs to 15 residues. CDR3 nucleotide sequence: TGTGCCAGCAGCCTGGGAATAGGGAACACCGGGGAGCTGTTTTTT. Amino acid sequence: CASSLGIGNTGELFF.

J is TRBJ2-1 and V is TRBV5-1; 11 bases align to TRBD2. The V gene's germline CDR1 is SGHRS and CDR2 YFSETQ. The junction had 7 bases not matched to a gene; V was cut back by 0 bases and J by 5 bases. This CDR3 contains 17 residues. CDR3 sequence (DNA): TGCGCCAGCAGCTTGGAATCACTAGCGGGAGATGACAATGAGCAGTTCTTC. This sequence encodes CASSLESLAGDDNEQFF. The full variable domain, with the rest looked up from reference TRBV5-1 and TRBJ2-1, is KAGVTQTPRYLIKTRGQQVTLSCSPISGHRSVSWYQQTPGQGLQFLFEYFSETQRNKGNFPGRFSGRQFSNSRSEMNVSTLELGDSALYLCASSLESLAGDDNEQFFGPGTRLTVL.

V is TRBV4-1 and J is TRBJ1-2, with D unclear. Trimming stripped 0 bases from V and 7 bases from J, with 9 bases between. CDR1 MGHRA and CDR2 YSYEKL come from the germline V gene. This CDR3 spans 13 amino acids. The CDR3 here is CASSQENQRGYTF. The CDR3, as DNA: TGCGCCAGCAGCCAAGAGAACCAGCGTGGCTACACCTTC.

This clonotype was observed at least ten times. The J gene is TRBJ1-5, the V gene TRBV15, with D hard to call. V was cut by 0 bases and J by 2 bases, with 8 bases left in between. Per germline, CDR1 LNHNV and CDR2 YYDKDF (reference sequence). This CDR3 is 15 amino acids long. The CDR3 DNA sequence: TGTGCCACCAGCAGAGAATCCAGCGGCAATCAGCCCCAGCATTTT. Translated: CATSRESSGNQPQHF. Filled out from reference TRBV15 and TRBJ1-5, the complete variable domain reads DAMVIQNPRYQVTQFGKPVTLSCSQTLNHNVMYWYQQKSSQAPKLLFHYYDKDFNNEADTPDNFQSRRPNTSFCFLDIRSPGLGDTAMYLCATSRESSGNQPQHFGDGTRLSIL.

The rearrangement joins TRBV5-1 to TRBJ1-4; weak D call: TRBD1 (6 bases). V shed 4 bases and J shed 5 bases, with 15 bases lying between them. This CDR3 spans 15 amino acids. Germline values: CDR1 SGHRS, CDR2 YFSETQ. The CDR3, as DNA: TGCGCCAGCAGCCTACGGACAGCGGAGAATGAAAAACTGTTTTTT. This translates into CASSLRTAENEKLFF.

The V gene is TRBV19, the J gene TRBJ2-7, with a weak D call TRBD2 (6 bases). Germline CDR1 and CDR2: LNHDA and SQIVND (reference sequence). The V end was cut by 3 bases, the J end by 6 bases, with 9 bases between. This CDR3 has 12 amino acids. CDR3: CASSIQGGEQYF. CDR3 in DNA: TGTGCCAGTAGTATCCAGGGAGGCGAGCAGTACTTC.

In this sample, this clonotype turned up a few times. The V call is TRBV6-5, the J call TRBJ2-4, with D possibly being TRBD1 or TRBD2 (6 bases each). The CDR3 has 15 amino acids. Trimming took off 0 bases at V and 8 bases at J, with 14 bases between the two ends. Germline V gene sequence: CDR1 MNHEY, CDR2 SVGAGI. This CDR3 reads CASSYSSGGRDIQYF. Written as DNA, the CDR3 is TGTGCCAGCAGTTACTCGAGTGGGGGGCGCGACATTCAGTACTTC.

This clonotype was seen a few times. The V gene is TRBV5-1, the J gene TRBJ2-7, with D maybe TRBD1 (6 bases). CDR1 is SGHRS and CDR2 is YFSETQ in the germline V gene. V gave up 6 bases and J gave up 2 bases, with 12 bases separating them. This CDR3 spans 13 amino acids. The CDR3 DNA reads as TGCGCCAGCAAGAGGCAGGGGACCTACGAGCAGTACTTC. Protein product: CASKRQGTYEQYF.

A few counts support this clonotype. The chain recombines TRBV2 with TRBJ1-2; D gene ambiguous. From germline, CDR1 is SNHLY and CDR2 FYNNEI. CDR3 length: 14 residues. V dropped 5 bases and J dropped 2 bases, with 12 bases sitting between them. The DNA for the CDR3 is TGTGCCAGCAGTCTCAGGAGAGGGAACTATGGCTACACCTTC. Amino acids: CASSLRRGNYGYTF.

The rearrangement uses TRBV5-4 and TRBJ1-2; 9 bases match TRBD1. The germline CDR1 and CDR2 sequences are SGHNT and YYREEE (reference sequence). The V segment lost 6 bases and the J segment 4 bases; nucleotides outside the gene matches: 13. The CDR3 loop spans 16 amino acids. For the CDR3, the DNA is TGTGCCAGCACCCCTACGACAGGGGGAAGGGGCTATGGCTACACCTTC. Its translation is CASTPTTGGRGYGYTF.

This clonotype was seen a single time. CDR3 loop: CASRGGLSSYNEQFF. The CDR3 DNA reads as TGTGCCAGCAGGGGGGGACTAAGCTCCTACAATGAGCAGTTCTTC. The chain has TRBV7-9 and TRBJ2-1, with TRBD2 matching over 7 bases. Per the germline V gene, CDR1 is SEHNR and CDR2 is FQNEAQ (reference sequence). J lost 0 bases, V lost 6 bases, and 5 bases had no gene match. The CDR3 has 15 amino acids.

The CDR3 nucleotides are TGCGCCAGCAGCTCGGACCCGTTTGGAACCTACGAGCAGTACTTC. It translates to CASSSDPFGTYEQYF. This rearrangement joins TRBV5-1 to TRBJ2-7; D is undetermined. The CDR3 loop spans 15 amino acids. Germline-derived CDR1 and CDR2 are SGHRS and YFSETQ. The V and J ends lost 3 bases and 2 bases respectively, with 15 bases between them.

V and J are TRBV28 and TRBJ1-1, with D perhaps TRBD1 (5 bases). In germline, CDR1 is MDHEN, CDR2 SYDVKM. V lost 8 bases, J lost 7 bases, and 17 bases lay in between. This CDR3 is 13 amino acids long. For the CDR3, the DNA is TGTGCCAGCTCACCATCGGGGGGAGTTGAAGCTTTCTTT. Translating gives CASSPSGGVEAFF.

The genes are TRBV20-1 and TRBJ2-7; 7 nucleotides line up with TRBD1. V trimming: 3 bases; J trimming: 2 bases; junction bases outside the gene matches: 7. CDR1 is DFQATT and CDR2 is SNEGSKA in the germline V gene (reference sequence). There are 14 residues in the CDR3. Here the CDR3 DNA reads TGCAGTGCTAGTCCGTCCGGGACAGCCTACGAGCAGTACTTC. Its protein product is CSASPSGTAYEQYF.

The chain joins TRBV11-2 to TRBJ2-5, with TRBD2 identical over 14 bases. The germline V gene has CDR1 SGHAT and CDR2 FQNNGV. The CDR3 length is 17 residues. Losses at the gene ends were 3 bases for V and 1 base for J; bases not matched to a gene: 4. The CDR3 nucleotides read TGTGCCAGCAGCTTCGCCGGGACTAGCGGGAGCCAAGAGACCCAGTACTTC. Protein product: CASSFAGTSGSQETQYF.

This clonotype was seen a few times. The chain has TRBV20-1 and TRBJ1-3, with no clear D. Trimming cost V 6 bases and J 2 bases, with 5 bases left between them. In germline, CDR1 is DFQATT, CDR2 SNEGSKA (reference sequence). This CDR3 is built from 11 residues. The CDR3 is CSALTGNTIYF. In DNA, the CDR3 is TGCAGTGCCCTAACTGGAAACACCATATATTTT.

This clonotype was counted between two and nine times. The genes are TRBV5-1 and TRBJ2-3, with D hard to call. The CDR3 loop spans 16 amino acids. Germline V gene data show CDR1 as SGHRS and CDR2 as YFSETQ. Between the trimmed V and J ends, which lost 4 bases and 4 bases, there was a span of 19 bases. In nucleotides, the CDR3 is TGCGCCAGCAGCCGCTCCGTGGGCGTACCATCAGATACGCAGTATTTT. Translated: CASSRSVGVPSDTQYF.

This clonotype came up once. The junction shows a germline mismatch at one end, possibly a read error. This chain links TRBV4-1 with TRBJ2-7, with D possibly matching TRBD2 (6 bases). The CDR3 spans 13 residues. The V gene's germline CDR1 is MGHRA and CDR2 YSYEKL. CDR3: CASSKEEGREQYF. In nucleotides, the CDR3 is TGCGCCAGCAGCAAAGAGGAGGGGCGCGAGCAGTACTTC.

This clonotype was detected ten times or more. This rearrangement joins TRBV28 to TRBJ2-2; TRBD1 aligns across 8 bases. Germline CDR1 MDHEN, CDR2 SYDVKM. CDR3 size: 15 residues. V lost 6 bases to trimming and J lost 1 base; unmatched junction nucleotides: 4. For the CDR3, the DNA is TGTGCCAGCAGGCCCGGGACAGGGAACACCGGGGAGCTGTTTTTT. It yields the protein CASRPGTGNTGELFF.

The chain uses TRBV10-3 and TRBJ1-4, with a tentative D call TRBD1 (6 bases). Trimming shortened V by 3 bases and J by 4 bases, and 15 bases separated the two germline ends. CDR1 and CDR2 (germline): ENHRY, SYGVKD. The CDR3 loop spans 16 amino acids. The CDR3 loop reads CAISEGTGQSNEKLFF. The CDR3 nucleotides read TGTGCCATCAGTGAAGGTACAGGACAGAGTAATGAAAAACTGTTTTTT.

The chain recombines TRBV29-1 with TRBJ2-7; 7 bases align to TRBD1. The CDR3 spans 14 residues. Trimming removed 4 bases from V and 1 base from J; junction bases left unmatched: 7. CDR1 and CDR2 from the germline V gene are SQVTM and ANQGSEA. CDR3 nucleotide sequence: TGCAGCGTTGGTATGAGACAGGGATCCTACGAGCAGTACTTC. This translates into CSVGMRQGSYEQYF.

This clonotype was observed a handful of times. The chain couples TRBV28 to TRBJ2-7; D is perhaps TRBD1 or TRBD2 (5 bases each). Trimming pared 6 bases from V and 3 bases from J, leaving 24 bases between. Germline CDR1 and CDR2: MDHEN and SYDVKM. The CDR3 is made up of 17 amino acids. DNA of the CDR3: TGTGCCAGCAGCCAGACGCAAGGTCTAAAGGGGAGCTACGAGCAGTACTTC. This gives the protein CASSQTQGLKGSYEQYF. Supplemented by reference TRBV28 and TRBJ2-7, the full variable domain reads DVKVTQSSRYLVKRTGEKVFLECVQDMDHENMFWYRQDPGLGLRLIYFSYDVKMKEKGDIPEGYSVSREKKERFSLILESASTNQTSMYLCASSQTQGLKGSYEQYFGPGTRLTVT.

The sample holds many counts of this clonotype. V usage is TRBV28 and J usage is TRBJ2-2; TRBD1 might be the D (6 bases). There are 15 residues in the CDR3. Germline lookup yields CDR1 MDHEN and CDR2 SYDVKM. The ends were cut back, 2 bases at V and 7 bases at J, with 14 bases in the middle. The CDR3 DNA sequence: TGTGCCAGCAGTTTACCCACCAGGGGTAACGGGGAGCTGTTTTTT. Protein sequence: CASSLPTRGNGELFF.